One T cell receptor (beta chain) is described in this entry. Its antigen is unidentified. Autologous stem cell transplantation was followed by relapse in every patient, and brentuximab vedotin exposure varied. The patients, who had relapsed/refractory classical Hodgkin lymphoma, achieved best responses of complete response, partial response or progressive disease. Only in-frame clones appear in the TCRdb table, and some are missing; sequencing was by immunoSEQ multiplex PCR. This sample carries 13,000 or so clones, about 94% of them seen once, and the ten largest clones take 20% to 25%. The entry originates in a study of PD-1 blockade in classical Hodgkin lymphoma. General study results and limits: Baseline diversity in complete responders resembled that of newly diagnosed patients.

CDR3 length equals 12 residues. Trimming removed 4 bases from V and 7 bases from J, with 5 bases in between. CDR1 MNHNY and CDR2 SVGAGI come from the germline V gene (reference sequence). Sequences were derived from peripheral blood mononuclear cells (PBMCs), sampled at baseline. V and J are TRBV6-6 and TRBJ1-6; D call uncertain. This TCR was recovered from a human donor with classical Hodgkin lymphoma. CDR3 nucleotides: TGTGCCAGCAGTTTAAGAAATTCACCCCTCCACTTT. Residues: CASSLRNSPLHF.